The clone carrying this T cell receptor (beta chain) was detected a few times. Its antigen is unknown. The CDR3 totals 16 residues. Germline values: CDR1 LNHNV, CDR2 YYDKDF (reference sequence). The V and J ends lost 0 bases and 3 bases respectively, with 14 bases between them. TCRdb passed the reads through MiXCR, listing each CDR3 protein once. This sample has 450,000 to 600,000 distinct CDR3 sequences, with around 11% found just once. This specimen belongs to a study of T cell repertoires in cytomegalovirus infection. In the study overall: Public TCR beta signatures provided an indication of both CMV infection and a matching HLA type. Points from the study as a whole: The study found HLA-C-restricted CMV-specific TCR beta clonotypes dominating the ex vivo response.

The chain is built from TRBV15 and TRBJ1-1; D is unclear. The source material was PBMCs. This TCR derives from a human donor in good health (CMV status not recorded). Some clones in this sample may be carry-over from other donors' samples. CDR3 region: CATSRDRATRDTEAFF. CDR3 coding DNA: TGTGCCACCAGCAGAGATCGTGCGACGAGGGACACTGAAGCTTTCTTT.